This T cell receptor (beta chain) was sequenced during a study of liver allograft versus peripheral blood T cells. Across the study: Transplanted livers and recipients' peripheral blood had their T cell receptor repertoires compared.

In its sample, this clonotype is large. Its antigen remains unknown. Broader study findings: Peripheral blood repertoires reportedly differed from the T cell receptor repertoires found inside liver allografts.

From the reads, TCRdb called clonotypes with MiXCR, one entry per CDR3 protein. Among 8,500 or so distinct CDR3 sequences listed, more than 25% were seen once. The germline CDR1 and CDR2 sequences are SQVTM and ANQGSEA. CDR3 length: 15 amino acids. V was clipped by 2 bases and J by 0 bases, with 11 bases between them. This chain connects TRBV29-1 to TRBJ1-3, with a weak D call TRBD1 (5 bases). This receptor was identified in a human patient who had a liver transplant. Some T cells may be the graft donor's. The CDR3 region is CSVESPRDSGNTIYF. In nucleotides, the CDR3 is TGCAGCGTTGAATCCCCCAGGGACTCTGGAAACACCATATATTTT.